The T cell receptor (beta chain) under discussion was sequenced for a study of post-analysis software for immune sequencing data. General study results and limits: Several TRBV segments (TRBV5-6, TRBV5-1 and TRBV20-1 among them) occurred more frequently in patients than in controls. Controls significantly exceeded multiple sclerosis patients in normalized Chao1 diversity.

The CDR3 totals 17 residues. CDR1 is SGHRS, CDR2 YFSETQ, per germline. J gave up 1 base and V 8 bases, and 9 bases lay outside the gene matches. Libraries were made from TCR beta cDNA, and they carried unique molecular identifiers. TCRdb itself ran the PCR reads through MiXCR, one entry per CDR3 protein. This sample has roughly 670,000 distinct CDR3 sequences, with approximately 60% found just once. Comments on this clonotype: Antigen specificity is unknown.

V gene TRBV5-1 combines with J gene TRBJ2-6; 10 bases match TRBD1. The specimen sequenced was blood. This TCR was recovered from a girl aged 2 to 10 with multiple sclerosis. The CDR3 bases are TGCGCCAGTCAACGGACAGGGGGAATATCTGGGGCCAACGTCCTGACTTTC. Its protein is CASQRTGGISGANVLTF.